This is a list of T cell receptor beta chains from one sample in a study of regulatory T cells in long-lasting Graves disease. Each CDR3 protein gets one entry after TCRdb re-called the multiplex PCR reads with MiXCR. The table has some 440,000 distinct CDR3 sequences, less than 25% seen once. The source was peripheral blood mononuclear cells (PBMCs), collected when the disease was refractory, from a patient treated with antithyroid drugs. Every receptor here comes from a female donor with Graves disease. The CDR3 runs from the conserved cysteine through the conserved F or W. Fields, in order: D gene, J gene, CDR3 length, V gene, clone size, CDR3 protein. A D gene is named only where the DNA matches it firmly. Some rows have no size entry. The others give once, few or many, or a class for an expanded clone.

d_call: .; j_call: TRBJ2-6; cdr3_length: 22; v_call: TRBV18; clone_size: .; cdr3_aa: CASSPKTGLIIRANSGANVLTF
d_call: .; j_call: TRBJ1-1; cdr3_length: 15; v_call: TRBV5-1; clone_size: many; cdr3_aa: CASSLDIGMNTEAFF
d_call: .; j_call: TRBJ2-7; cdr3_length: 15; v_call: TRBV6-2/TRBV6-3; clone_size: few; cdr3_aa: CASSYSSQVSYEQYF
d_call: .; j_call: TRBJ1-3; cdr3_length: 16; v_call: TRBV30; clone_size: few; cdr3_aa: CAWSTGTSVSGNTIYF
d_call: .; j_call: TRBJ2-5; cdr3_length: 14; v_call: TRBV6-1; clone_size: .; cdr3_aa: CASGPWEAWGTQYF
d_call: .; j_call: TRBJ2-7; cdr3_length: 13; v_call: TRBV11-2; clone_size: many; cdr3_aa: CASSLGQTYEQYF
d_call: .; j_call: TRBJ2-5; cdr3_length: 14; v_call: TRBV6-2/TRBV6-3; clone_size: .; cdr3_aa: CASSFGRLGETQYF
d_call: .; j_call: TRBJ2-2; cdr3_length: 15; v_call: TRBV29-1; clone_size: few; cdr3_aa: CSVEQQGILTGELFF
d_call: .; j_call: TRBJ1-1; cdr3_length: 13; v_call: TRBV6-2/TRBV6-3; clone_size: many; cdr3_aa: CASSYAGGTEAFF
d_call: .; j_call: TRBJ1-2; cdr3_length: 16; v_call: TRBV27; clone_size: .; cdr3_aa: CATRLNSGLSNYGYTF
d_call: TRBD1; j_call: TRBJ1-5; cdr3_length: 16; v_call: TRBV20-1; clone_size: .; cdr3_aa: CSAREPQGAGNQPQHF
d_call: TRBD2; j_call: TRBJ2-2; cdr3_length: 17; v_call: TRBV12-3/TRBV12-4; clone_size: .; cdr3_aa: CASSLFGRSGNTGELFF
d_call: .; j_call: TRBJ2-7; cdr3_length: 14; v_call: TRBV7-2; clone_size: many; cdr3_aa: CASGRQGISYEQYF
d_call: TRBD1; j_call: TRBJ1-1; cdr3_length: 14; v_call: TRBV28; clone_size: many; cdr3_aa: CASNEQGAYTEAFF
d_call: TRBD2; j_call: TRBJ2-7; cdr3_length: 14; v_call: TRBV15; clone_size: many; cdr3_aa: CATSSRTRNYEQYF
d_call: .; j_call: TRBJ1-1; cdr3_length: 14; v_call: TRBV27; clone_size: few; cdr3_aa: CASRRGEVGTEAFF
d_call: .; j_call: TRBJ2-1; cdr3_length: 14; v_call: TRBV14; clone_size: once; cdr3_aa: CASSQIHLYKEQFF
d_call: .; j_call: TRBJ2-6; cdr3_length: 15; v_call: TRBV3-1; clone_size: few; cdr3_aa: CASSQEQAGANVLTF
d_call: .; j_call: TRBJ2-5; cdr3_length: 13; v_call: TRBV28; clone_size: many; cdr3_aa: CASVGPNQETQYF
d_call: .; j_call: TRBJ1-6; cdr3_length: 17; v_call: TRBV3-1; clone_size: many; cdr3_aa: CASSPGAGAAYNSPLHF
d_call: .; j_call: TRBJ2-7; cdr3_length: 13; v_call: TRBV6-1; clone_size: .; cdr3_aa: CASKGGLHYEQYF
d_call: .; j_call: TRBJ1-5; cdr3_length: 13; v_call: TRBV30; clone_size: few; cdr3_aa: CAWSAGGDQPQHF
d_call: TRBD1; j_call: TRBJ1-1; cdr3_length: 14; v_call: TRBV2; clone_size: many; cdr3_aa: CASTTPQGEAEAFF
d_call: .; j_call: TRBJ1-5; cdr3_length: 14; v_call: TRBV27; clone_size: many; cdr3_aa: CASSQGAGNQPQHF